The 27 T cell receptor beta chains below come from one sample, sequenced in a study of blood T cell repertoires in COVID-19. Method: immunoSEQ multiplex PCR; TCRdb's copy keeps in-frame clones and lacks some. Altogether about 160,000 clones are present, 90% to 95% being singletons, with the ten largest covering roughly 4.8%. The specimen was peripheral blood. The receptors were sampled from a woman aged 45-59 years with acute or convalescent COVID-19.

The chain links TRBV15 to TRBJ2-5, with TRBD2 identical over 8 bases. The junction had 1 base not matched to a gene; V was cut back by 8 bases and J by 2 bases. The CDR3 runs to 12 residues. Germline V gene data show CDR1 as LNHNV and CDR2 as YYDKDF (reference sequence). CDR3: CATASGQETQYF. CDR3 in DNA: TGTGCCACCGCTAGCGGGCAAGAGACCCAGTACTTC.

The gene calls are TRBV28 and TRBJ1-5; a weak D match, TRBD1 (5 bases). The CDR3 loop spans 13 amino acids. V was shortened by 5 bases and J by 7 bases, with 12 bases between the two germline ends. Per the germline V gene, CDR1 is MDHEN and CDR2 is SYDVKM. CDR3 nucleotide sequence: TGTGCCAGCAGTCCGCCGGGGGACCAGCCCCAGCATTTT. Protein sequence: CASSPPGDQPQHF.

The rearrangement joins TRBV5-1 to TRBJ2-1, with 16 bases that match TRBD2. V was clipped by 4 bases and J by 2 bases; unmatched bases: 9. The CDR3 has 19 amino acids. Germline V gene lookup returns CDR1 SGHRS and CDR2 YFSETQ. CDR3 DNA: TGCGCCAGCAGCAAGCCGGGACTAGCGGGGGGGCTGGCCTACAATGAGCAGTTCTTC. This encodes CASSKPGLAGGLAYNEQFF.

This clone was counted once. The V call is TRBV7-9, the J call TRBJ2-2; perhaps TRBD1 as D (7 bases). This CDR3 is built from 16 residues. With 2 bases removed from V and 6 bases from J, the gap between germline ends came to 16 bases. Germline CDR1 is SEHNR and CDR2 is FQNEAQ (reference sequence). CDR3 amino acids: CASSLRQGGNSGELFF. The DNA for the CDR3 is TGTGCCAGCAGCTTAAGACAGGGCGGGAATTCCGGGGAGCTGTTTTTT.

V gene TRBV6-5 combines with J gene TRBJ1-1; possible D gene TRBD1, 5 bases. Trimming stripped 5 bases from V and 5 bases from J, with 15 bases between. The V gene's germline CDR1 is MNHEY and CDR2 SVGAGI. The CDR3 length is 14 residues. The CDR3 coding sequence is TGTGCCAGCAGTCCACCAGGGAAGAGAACTGAAGCTTTCTTT. This sequence encodes CASSPPGKRTEAFF.

The rearrangement joins TRBV25-1 to TRBJ1-2; perhaps TRBD1 as D (5 bases). Between the trimmed V and J ends, which lost 7 bases and 6 bases, there was a span of 18 bases. The V gene's germline CDR1 is MGHDK and CDR2 SYGVNS. The CDR3 is 14 amino acids. Written as DNA, the CDR3 is TGTGCCAGCATAAGTCAGGGAAGTCGAGATGGCTACACCTTC. Translating gives CASISQGSRDGYTF.

As to this clone: Relative to the germline gene, one junction end is altered; a read error may explain this. The chain has TRBV4-2 and TRBJ1-5; D possibly corresponds to TRBD1 (6 bases). The CDR3 contains 12 residues. Germline loops: CDR1 LGHNA, CDR2 YNFKEQ. This CDR3 reads CASSQDGGDISF. CDR3 bases: TGTGCCAGCAGCCAAGATGGTGGGGACATAAGTTTT.

The chain links TRBV4-2 to TRBJ1-3; 8 bases align to TRBD1. The germline gives CDR1 LGHNA, CDR2 YNFKEQ. The junction had 7 bases not matched to a gene; V was cut back by 0 bases and J by 0 bases. The CDR3 length is 18 residues. CDR3 sequence reads: CASSQENTGGYSGNTIYF. CDR3 nucleotide sequence: TGTGCCAGCAGCCAAGAGAATACAGGGGGTTACTCTGGAAACACCATATATTTT.

The table lists this clone with a count of one. CDR3 loop: CASSQRQYNEQFF. In nucleotides, the CDR3 is TGTGCCAGCAGTCAGAGACAGTACAATGAGCAGTTCTTC. The chain uses TRBV27 and TRBJ2-1, with D perhaps matching TRBD1 (5 bases). The CDR3 totals 13 residues. With 5 bases removed from V and 4 bases from J, the gap between germline ends came to 9 bases. Germline V gives CDR1 MNHEY, CDR2 SMNVEV (reference sequence).

Only one count was recorded for this clone. This sequence joins TRBV9 and TRBJ1-6; a weak D match, TRBD1 (6 bases). V gave up 4 bases and J gave up 7 bases, with 12 bases separating them. The CDR3 totals 14 residues. Looked up from germline, CDR1 is SGDLS and CDR2 is YYNGEE. The CDR3 spells CASSLDRLNSPLHF. CDR3 DNA: TGTGCCAGCAGCTTAGACAGGCTAAATTCACCCCTCCACTTT.

This clone was detected only a few times. V usage is TRBV3-1 (or the pseudogene TRBV3-2) and J usage is TRBJ1-3; 7 nucleotides align to TRBD1. Germline V lookup: CDR1 LGHDT, CDR2 YNNKEL (reference sequence). The CDR3 contains 14 residues. V gave up 5 bases and J gave up 3 bases; unmatched junction bases: 4. The CDR3 nucleotides are TGTGCCAGCAGCTTAACAGGGGTTGGAAACACCATATATTTT. Translated: CASSLTGVGNTIYF.

The chain carries TRBV6-4 and TRBJ2-5; 8 nucleotides agree with TRBD1. Germline V CDR1 and CDR2: MRHNA, SNTAGT. Trimming cost V 6 bases and J 4 bases; bases outside gene matches: 13. The CDR3 is 16 residues long. The CDR3 nucleotides read TGTGCCAGCAGGACGCTCCGGGACAGGTTCCCAGAGACCCAGTACTTC. It yields the protein CASRTLRDRFPETQYF.

The V and J genes are TRBV15 and TRBJ2-1; D not certain. The CDR3 is 14 amino acids. With 0 bases removed from V and 9 bases from J, the gap between germline ends came to 12 bases. In germline, CDR1 is LNHNV, CDR2 YYDKDF (reference sequence). The CDR3 coding sequence is TGTGCCACCAGCAGAGATTTCAGTTCCCTTGAGCAGTTCTTC. It codes for CATSRDFSSLEQFF.

The V call is TRBV28, the J call TRBJ2-2; D is perhaps TRBD1 (5 bases). The CDR3 spans 16 residues. Trimming took off 1 base at V and 5 bases at J, with 14 bases between the two ends. Germline V gives CDR1 MDHEN, CDR2 SYDVKM. The CDR3 sequence: CASSLFGPGMTGELFF. As DNA, the CDR3 is TGTGCCAGCAGTTTATTTGGTCCAGGGATGACCGGGGAGCTGTTTTTT.

The chain combines TRBV30 with TRBJ2-7; D perhaps matches TRBD1 (5 bases). Germline V CDR1 and CDR2: GTSNPN, SVGIG (reference sequence). V was clipped by 3 bases and J by 5 bases, with 14 bases between them. There are 13 residues in the CDR3. The CDR3 coding sequence is TGTGCCTGGAGCGTAGGGGCGCACAACGAGCAGTACTTC. Its translation is CAWSVGAHNEQYF.

The genes are TRBV28 and TRBJ1-3; no firm D call. The V and J ends lost 7 bases and 0 bases respectively, with 16 bases between them. The CDR3 contains 16 residues. Germline CDR1 reads MDHEN; CDR2 reads SYDVKM. The DNA for the CDR3 is TGTGCCAGCACCCCTCTGGGCCTTCACTCTGGAAACACCATATATTTT. Protein: CASTPLGLHSGNTIYF.

The rearrangement joins TRBV6-1 to TRBJ2-7, with 8 bases aligning to TRBD1. The CDR3 runs 15 residues. Trimming removed 2 bases from V and 4 bases from J; junction bases left unmatched: 7. Germline V CDR1 and CDR2: MNHNS, SASEGT. CDR3 nucleotide sequence: TGTGCCAGCAGTGAAAAACAGGGGGTAGTGTACGAGCAGTACTTC. Its protein product is CASSEKQGVVYEQYF.

This chain links TRBV14 with TRBJ1-2; TRBD1 matches 7 bases. J gave up 7 bases and V 3 bases, and 5 bases lay outside the gene matches. The CDR3 contains 13 residues. Germline V lookup: CDR1 SGHDN, CDR2 FVKESK. The CDR3: CASSQITGVGYTF. Here the CDR3 DNA reads TGTGCCAGCAGCCAGATTACAGGGGTTGGCTACACCTTC. Full variable domain (missing parts from reference TRBV14 and TRBJ1-2): EAGVTQFPSHSVIEKGQTVTLRCDPISGHDNLYWYRRVMGKEIKFLLHFVKESKQDESGMPNNRFLAERTGGTYSTLKVQPAELEDSGVYFCASSQITGVGYTFGSGTRLTVV.

This chain links TRBV28 with TRBJ2-7; 7 bases are a match to TRBD1. The CDR3 consists of 14 residues. Germline V gene lookup returns CDR1 MDHEN and CDR2 SYDVKM. J lost 2 bases, V lost 2 bases, and 3 bases had no gene match. The CDR3 loop reads CASSLHRGPYEQYF. For the CDR3, the DNA is TGTGCCAGCAGTTTACACAGGGGACCCTACGAGCAGTACTTC.

The genes are TRBV4-1 and TRBJ1-4; unclear D gene. Germline loops: CDR1 MGHRA, CDR2 YSYEKL. Trimming stripped 3 bases from V and 4 bases from J, with 12 bases between. The CDR3 has 15 amino acids. The CDR3 region is CASSHSPVLNEKLFF. The CDR3 DNA is TGCGCCAGCAGCCACTCCCCGGTTCTTAATGAAAAACTGTTTTTT.

This chain connects TRBV14 to TRBJ1-1; D is possibly TRBD1 (5 bases). V was clipped by 3 bases and J by 1 base, with 6 bases between them. Germline V gives CDR1 SGHDN, CDR2 FVKESK. The CDR3 is 13 residues long. This CDR3 reads CASSQGPNTEAFF. CDR3 nucleotides: TGTGCCAGCAGCCAGGGGCCGAACACTGAAGCTTTCTTT.

CDR3 region: CASSKDGGRSSSYNEQFF. The CDR3 DNA reads TGTGCCAGCAGTAAGGATGGCGGGAGGTCAAGCTCCTACAATGAGCAGTTCTTC. This chain links TRBV7-9 with TRBJ2-1; 8 positions match TRBD2. Per the germline V gene, CDR1 is SEHNR and CDR2 is FQNEAQ (reference sequence). The CDR3 has 18 residues. Trimming at V came to 6 bases and at J to 0 bases, leaving 13 bases not matched to a gene.

Only one count was recorded for this clone. The gene calls are TRBV2 and TRBJ1-6; no clear D. This CDR3 is 14 amino acids long. V was trimmed by 0 bases and J by 7 bases, leaving 7 bases between them. The germline V gene encodes CDR1 SNHLY and CDR2 FYNNEI. The CDR3 nucleotides are TGTGCCAGCAGTGAAGCGTGGGAGAATTCACCCCTCCACTTT. Translation gives CASSEAWENSPLHF.

This sequence joins TRBV7-8 and TRBJ2-1; no reliable D call. The V gene's germline CDR1 is SGHVS and CDR2 FQNEAQ. The CDR3 covers 12 residues. The V gene lost 3 bases and the J gene lost 8 bases, with 8 bases spanning the gap. CDR3 amino acids: CASSFLVYEQFF. In DNA, the CDR3 is TGTGCCAGCAGCTTCCTAGTGTATGAGCAGTTCTTC.

This clone has only one observation. An end of the junction differs from the germline gene, which may be a read error. The chain employs TRBV6-1 and TRBJ2-2; D is undetermined. This CDR3 is 13 amino acids long. Germline CDR1 MNHNS, CDR2 SASEGT. Here the CDR3 DNA reads TGTGCCAGCAGTCAAGCCTCGACCGGGGAGCTGTTTTTT. The encoded protein is CASSQASTGELFF.

This chain connects TRBV4-1 to TRBJ1-6; D unresolved. The CDR3 consists of 15 residues. The V end lost 1 base, the J end lost 7 bases, and 11 bases lay between the germline ends. Germline V gene lookup returns CDR1 MGHRA and CDR2 YSYEKL. The CDR3 region has the DNA TGCGCCAGCAGCCAAGTCGGCGGGCTCAATTCACCCCTCCACTTT. This encodes CASSQVGGLNSPLHF.

The gene calls are TRBV2 and TRBJ1-1; 7 positions agree with TRBD1. With V trimmed by 4 bases and J by 0 bases, 11 bases remained unmatched. Germline values: CDR1 SNHLY, CDR2 FYNNEI. This CDR3 contains 17 residues. The DNA of the CDR3 is TGTGCCAGCAGTGTTGAAGGGGGCACAGGGATGAACACTGAAGCTTTCTTT. Amino acids: CASSVEGGTGMNTEAFF.